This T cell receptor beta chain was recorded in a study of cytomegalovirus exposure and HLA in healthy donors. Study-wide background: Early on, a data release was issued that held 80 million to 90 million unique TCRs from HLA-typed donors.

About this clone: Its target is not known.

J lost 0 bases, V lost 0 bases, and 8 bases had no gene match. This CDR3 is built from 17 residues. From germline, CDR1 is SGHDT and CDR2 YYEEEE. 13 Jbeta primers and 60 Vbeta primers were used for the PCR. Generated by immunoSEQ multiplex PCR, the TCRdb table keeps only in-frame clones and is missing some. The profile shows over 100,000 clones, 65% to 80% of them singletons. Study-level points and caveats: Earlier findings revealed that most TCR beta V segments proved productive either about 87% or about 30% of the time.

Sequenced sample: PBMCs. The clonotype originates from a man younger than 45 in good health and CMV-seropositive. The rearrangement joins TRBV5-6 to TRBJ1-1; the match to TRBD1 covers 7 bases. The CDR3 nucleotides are TGTGCCAGCAGCTTGGAACAGGGGAGAGTCATGAACACTGAAGCTTTCTTT. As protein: CASSLEQGRVMNTEAFF.